Presented here are 2 T cell receptor beta chains from one specimen sequenced in a study of OX40 agonist ivuxolimab in advanced cancers. Library construction relied on the immunoSEQ multiplex PCR assay. As stored in TCRdb, this immuneACCESS dataset retains in-frame rearrangements with V and J assigned. A fraction of the clones does not appear; measured against another copy, unresolved V genes explain less than half of the discrepancy, and the remainder lacks a known reason. For this sample the table gives 57,000 or so clones, of which about 82% were detected only once. Of the sample, about 3% is held by the ten largest clones. The specimen comprised CD4+ or CD8+ T cells sorted from blood, sampled in a trial of the OX40 agonist ivuxolimab. These receptors were taken from an adult with an advanced solid tumor such as melanoma, head and neck, liver or kidney cancer.

J is TRBJ1-2 and V is TRBV19, with D tentatively TRBD1 (6 bases). CDR1 and CDR2 (germline): LNHDA, SQIVND (reference sequence). CDR3 length equals 15 residues. Deletions cut 5 bases from V and 4 bases from J, with 17 bases between. The CDR3 reads CASSPETGTSYGYTF. In DNA, the CDR3 is TGTGCCAGTAGTCCCGAAACAGGGACAAGCTATGGCTACACCTTC.

The chain uses TRBV10-3 and TRBJ1-5; D is unclear. With 0 bases removed from V and 7 bases from J, the gap between germline ends came to 10 bases. CDR1 and CDR2 from the germline V gene are ENHRY and SYGVKD. The CDR3 extends over 14 amino acids. CDR3 protein: CAISESERGQPQHF. The CDR3 coding sequence is TGTGCCATCAGTGAGTCTGAGCGGGGACAGCCCCAGCATTTT.